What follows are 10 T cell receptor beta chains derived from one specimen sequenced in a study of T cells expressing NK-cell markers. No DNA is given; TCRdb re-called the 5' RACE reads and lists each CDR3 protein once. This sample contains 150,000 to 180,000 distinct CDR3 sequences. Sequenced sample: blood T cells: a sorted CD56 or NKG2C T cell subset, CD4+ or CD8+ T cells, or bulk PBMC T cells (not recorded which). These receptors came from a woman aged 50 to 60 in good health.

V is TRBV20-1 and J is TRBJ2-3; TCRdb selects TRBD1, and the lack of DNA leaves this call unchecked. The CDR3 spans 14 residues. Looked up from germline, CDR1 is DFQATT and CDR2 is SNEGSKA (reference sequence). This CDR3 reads CSASTGVGTDTQYF.

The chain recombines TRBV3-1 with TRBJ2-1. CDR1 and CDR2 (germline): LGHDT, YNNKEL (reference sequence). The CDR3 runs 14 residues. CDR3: CASSQADLYNEQFF.

The CDR3 loop is CATSLTGLVSEQFF. The chain recombines TRBV24-1 with TRBJ2-1; the D call from TCRdb, TRBD1, cannot be confirmed without DNA. The CDR3 runs to 14 residues. The germline gives CDR1 KGHDR, CDR2 SFDVKD.

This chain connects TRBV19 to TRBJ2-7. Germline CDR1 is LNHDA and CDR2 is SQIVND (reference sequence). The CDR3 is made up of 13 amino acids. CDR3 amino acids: CASSDVGFHEQYF.

The CDR3 loop reads CASSRREGQRDEQFF. The V and J genes are TRBV11-3 and TRBJ2-1; the D call from TCRdb, TRBD2, cannot be confirmed without DNA. The CDR3 is made up of 15 amino acids. Germline lookup yields CDR1 SGHNT and CDR2 YENEEA.

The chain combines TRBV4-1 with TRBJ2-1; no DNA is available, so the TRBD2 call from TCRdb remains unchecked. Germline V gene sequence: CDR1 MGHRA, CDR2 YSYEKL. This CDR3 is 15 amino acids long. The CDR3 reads CASSHGSGSGSEQFF.

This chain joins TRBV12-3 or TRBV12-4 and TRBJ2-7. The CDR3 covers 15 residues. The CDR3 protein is CASSGRRVSNYEQYF.

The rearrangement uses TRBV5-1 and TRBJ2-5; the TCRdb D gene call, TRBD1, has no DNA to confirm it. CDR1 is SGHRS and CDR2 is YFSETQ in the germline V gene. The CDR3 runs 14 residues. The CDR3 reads CASSLMGQAETQYF. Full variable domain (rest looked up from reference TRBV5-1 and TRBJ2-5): KAGVTQTPRYLIKTRGQQVTLSCSPISGHRSVSWYQQTPGQGLQFLFEYFSETQRNKGNFPGRFSGRQFSNSRSEMNVSTLELGDSALYLCASSLMGQAETQYFGPGTRLLVL.

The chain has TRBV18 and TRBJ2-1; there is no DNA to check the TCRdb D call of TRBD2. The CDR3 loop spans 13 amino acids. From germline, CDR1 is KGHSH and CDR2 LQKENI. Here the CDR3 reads CASSSGGGGEQFF.

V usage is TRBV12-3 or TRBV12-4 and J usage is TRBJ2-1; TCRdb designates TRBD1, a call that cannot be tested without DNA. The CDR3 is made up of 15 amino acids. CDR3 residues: CASSPGGQGGIGQFF.